The 10 T cell receptor beta chains in this list originate from one sample, sequenced in a study of T-cell memory formation after mild COVID-19 (dated by TCRdb to the early 2020s). Library construction relied on 5' RACE. The instrument was an Illumina NovaSeq 6000. The public reads were reanalyzed by TCRdb: fastp trimming at Q25, MiXCR alignment, in-frame beta chains only. Rows with one shared CDR3 protein collapse into an entry with the most common genes and DNA. This sample is represented by 550,000 to 600,000 distinct CDR3 sequences; 15% to 20% of them were singletons. About 8.1% of the sample is held by the ten biggest clonotypes. The sample was PBMCs or a T cell subset sorted from them (not recorded which). These receptors originate from an adult woman who had mild COVID-19 (a few samples of this study predate the infection). The sample titles of this study are shuffled in the database, so cell type and time point are left out; the donor was told from shared clones.

This chain links TRBV27 with TRBJ2-7, with D maybe TRBD2 (7 bases). The length of the CDR3 is 17 residues. Trimming took 5 bases from V and 6 from J, leaving 26 bases between them. CDR1 and CDR2 (germline): MNHEY, SMNVEV (reference sequence). DNA for the CDR3: TGTGCCAGCAGTCGAGGGGGAAAGCGGGATGGCGGGCGCGAGCAGTACTTC. Translated, it gives CASSRGGKRDGGREQYF.

The V call is TRBV4-2, the J call TRBJ2-1; TRBD2 agrees at 10 bases. V was pared by 0 bases and J by 6 bases, with 8 bases of the junction left unmatched. The CDR3 spans 17 residues. The V gene's germline CDR1 is LGHNA and CDR2 YNFKEQ. CDR3: CASSQDFKASGGNEQFF. CDR3 nucleotide sequence: TGTGCCAGCAGCCAAGATTTTAAGGCTAGCGGGGGCAATGAGCAGTTCTTC.

The rearrangement links TRBV7-6 to TRBJ1-1; D gene unclear. Trimming took 1 base from V and 2 from J, leaving 14 bases between them. This CDR3 has 16 amino acids. Germline values: CDR1 SGHVS, CDR2 FNYEAQ. The CDR3 here is CASSLGGYGTNTEAFF. In DNA form, the CDR3 reads TGTGCCAGCAGCTTAGGCGGTTACGGAACAAACACTGAAGCTTTCTTT.

The V and J genes are TRBV24-1 and TRBJ1-5; D may be TRBD1 (5 bases). Trimming took 9 bases from V and 0 from J, leaving 20 bases between them. The CDR3 loop spans 17 amino acids. Germline values: CDR1 KGHDR, CDR2 SFDVKD. CDR3: CATHDPRQHYSNQPQHF. The DNA for the CDR3 is TGTGCCACCCACGATCCTAGACAGCACTATAGCAATCAGCCCCAGCATTTT.

The rearrangement uses TRBV5-1 and TRBJ1-6; TRBD1 might be the D (5 bases). Trimming took 0 bases from V and 0 from J, leaving 13 bases between them. The CDR3 is 18 residues long. Germline assignment: CDR1 SGHRS and CDR2 YFSETQ. CDR3 region: CASSLVGQQSSYNSPLHF. Here the CDR3 DNA reads TGCGCCAGCAGCTTGGTGGGGCAGCAGAGCTCCTATAATTCACCCCTCCACTTT.

V and J are TRBV7-9 and TRBJ2-7, with 8 positions matching TRBD2. The junction had 8 bases not matched to a gene; V was cut back by 5 bases and J by 2 bases. The CDR3 has 15 amino acids. Germline CDR1 SEHNR, CDR2 FQNEAQ (reference sequence). The chain's CDR3 is CASSPSGSATYEQYF. DNA of the CDR3: TGTGCCAGCAGCCCCAGCGGGAGCGCTACCTACGAGCAGTACTTC.

In this sample, this clonotype turned up a few times. This chain links TRBV30 with TRBJ2-1; D may be TRBD1 (5 bases). Germline-derived CDR1 and CDR2 are GTSNPN and SVGIG (reference sequence). The V and J ends lost 5 bases and 12 bases respectively, with 14 bases between them. This CDR3 spans 11 amino acids. In DNA, the CDR3 is TGTGCCTGGGACAGTGGCCGGCGGCAGTTCTTC. This gives the protein CAWDSGRRQFF. The variable domain in full, with the rest retrieved from reference TRBV30 and TRBJ2-1, is SQTIHQWPATLVQPVGSPLSLECTVEGTSNPNLYWYRQAAGRGLQLLFYSVGIGQISSEVPQNLSASRPQDRQFILSSKKLLLSDSGFYLCAWDSGRRQFFGPGTRLTVL.

This clonotype was counted between two and nine times. J is TRBJ2-1 and V is TRBV12-3 or TRBV12-4, with D perhaps matching TRBD1 (5 bases). The length of the CDR3 is 15 residues. V lost 3 bases and J 4 bases, leaving 13 bases between the germline ends. The CDR3 sequence: CASSFQGGLYNEQFF. The CDR3 nucleotides read TGTGCCAGCAGTTTTCAGGGCGGCCTATACAATGAGCAGTTCTTC.

The chain has TRBV12-3 or TRBV12-4 and TRBJ2-1, with 10 nucleotides matching TRBD1. The CDR3 loop spans 14 amino acids. After removal of 6 bases from V and 8 bases from J, the junction contained 7 bases not matched to a gene. The CDR3 DNA reads as TGTGCCAGCAGGTCGGGACAGGGGATTGATGAGCAGTTCTTC. Its protein product is CASRSGQGIDEQFF.

V usage is TRBV11-2 and J usage is TRBJ2-3; 8 bases align to TRBD1. CDR1 and CDR2 from the germline V gene are SGHAT and FQNNGV. J lost 3 bases, V lost 6 bases, and 8 bases had no gene match. CDR3 length equals 15 residues. CDR3 in amino acids: CASSLGTGLTDTQYF. For the CDR3, the DNA is TGTGCCAGCAGTCTTGGGACAGGACTAACAGATACGCAGTATTTT.